These T cell receptor beta chains were read from a single sample in a study of T-cell reconstitution after alpha-beta-depleted transplantation in children. Each CDR3 protein is one row after TCRdb ran MiXCR on the PCR reads. The sample has roughly 570,000 distinct CDR3 sequences, around 27% seen once. The material sequenced was PBMCs, taken before TCRalphabeta/CD19-depleted stem cell transplant. These receptors were collected from a boy younger than two with Wiskott-Aldrich syndrome, due to receive a stem cell transplant. Both conserved end residues are trimmed from each CDR3. Size values are once, few and many counts, or a class for expanded clones, and some rows have none.

TRBJ2-3 | . | TRBV5-1 | ASSSGTSGFDTDTQY
TRBJ2-7 | . | TRBV3-1 | ASSRQGWENEY
TRBJ2-7 | . | TRBV29-1 | SVGAEWGTYEQY
TRBJ2-4 | few | TRBV28 | ASSFWDAGKNIQY
TRBJ1-1 | . | TRBV29-1 | SVAFREGQAF
TRBJ2-7 | . | TRBV5-1 | ASSLNPQGGTDEQY
TRBJ2-3 | few | TRBV10-3 | AISETSGTDTQY
TRBJ2-1 | . | TRBV10-3 | AISHRDSGNNEQF
TRBJ2-1 | few | TRBV28 | ASTPGGQRDFYNEQF
TRBJ2-1 | few | TRBV6-5 | ASSYSIPSGSNEQF
TRBJ2-2 | . | TRBV29-1 | SVEDRANTGELF
TRBJ2-1 | . | TRBV28 | ASSLMAWVGGHLTYNEQF
TRBJ1-2 | few | TRBV2 | ASSESRGYGYT
TRBJ2-2 | . | TRBV12-3/TRBV12-4 | ASSLIVGAGGLGTGELF
TRBJ2-7 | . | TRBV6-6 | AGTSDYEQY
TRBJ2-7 | few | TRBV7-2 | ASSLERRSSYEQY
TRBJ1-3 | . | TRBV15 | ATSAYRGLPQGNTIY
TRBJ2-3 | . | TRBV27 | ASSRGGPADTQY
TRBJ2-3 | . | TRBV4-2 | ASSQDLGGAGGRFGQY
TRBJ1-1 | . | TRBV28 | ASSLMGGKAGTEAF
TRBJ2-1 | . | TRBV30 | AWSYYRGDEQF
TRBJ2-1 | . | TRBV7-9 | ASERLAGYNEQF
TRBJ2-5 | few | TRBV5-1 | ASSRVGNQETQY
TRBJ2-6 | . | TRBV18 | ASSAQDSLSGANVLT
TRBJ2-7 | few | TRBV2 | ASSESTMRTREQY
TRBJ2-7 | few | TRBV7-2 | ASSPLTSGMGEQY